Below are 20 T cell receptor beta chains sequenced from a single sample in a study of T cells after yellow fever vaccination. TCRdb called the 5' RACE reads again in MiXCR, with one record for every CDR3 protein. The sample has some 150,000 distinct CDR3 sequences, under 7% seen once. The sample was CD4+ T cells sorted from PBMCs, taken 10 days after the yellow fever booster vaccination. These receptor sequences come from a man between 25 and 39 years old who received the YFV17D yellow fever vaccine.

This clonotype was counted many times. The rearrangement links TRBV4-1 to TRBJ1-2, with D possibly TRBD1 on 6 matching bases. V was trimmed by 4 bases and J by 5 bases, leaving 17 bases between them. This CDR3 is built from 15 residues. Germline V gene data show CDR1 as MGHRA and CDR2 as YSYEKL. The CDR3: CASSPQGTTGYGYTF. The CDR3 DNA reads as TGCGCCAGCAGCCCACAGGGCACGACGGGGTATGGCTACACCTTC.

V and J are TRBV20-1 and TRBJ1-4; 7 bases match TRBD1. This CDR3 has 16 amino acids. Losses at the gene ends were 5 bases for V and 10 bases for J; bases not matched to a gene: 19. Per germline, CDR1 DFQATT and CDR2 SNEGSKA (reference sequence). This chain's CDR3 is CSARPLSTGVGGKLFF. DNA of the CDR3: TGCAGTGCTCGCCCGCTCTCAACAGGGGTGGGTGGAAAACTGTTTTTT.

The CDR3, as DNA: TGTGCCTGGAGTACCCGACAGGGGTCAACTGAAGCTTTCTTT. It encodes CAWSTRQGSTEAFF. The chain couples TRBV30 to TRBJ1-1; 8 bases are a match to TRBD1. J was trimmed by 5 bases and V by 2 bases; bases with no gene match: 7. This CDR3 is 14 amino acids long. Germline V gene sequence: CDR1 GTSNPN, CDR2 SVGIG (reference sequence).

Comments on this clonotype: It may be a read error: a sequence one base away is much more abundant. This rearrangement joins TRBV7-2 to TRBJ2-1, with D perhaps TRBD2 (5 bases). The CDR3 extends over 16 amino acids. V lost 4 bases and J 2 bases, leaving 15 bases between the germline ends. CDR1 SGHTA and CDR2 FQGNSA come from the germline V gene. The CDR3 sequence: CASSYLTTNTYNEQFF. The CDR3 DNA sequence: TGTGCCAGCAGCTATCTAACGACTAACACCTACAATGAGCAGTTCTTC.

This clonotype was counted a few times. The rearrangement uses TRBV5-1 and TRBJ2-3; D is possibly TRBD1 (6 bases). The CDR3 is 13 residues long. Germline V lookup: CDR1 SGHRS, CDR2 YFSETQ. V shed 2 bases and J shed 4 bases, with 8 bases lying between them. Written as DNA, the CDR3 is TGCGCCAGCAGCTTCGCAGGGGCAGATACGCAGTATTTT. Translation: CASSFAGADTQYF.

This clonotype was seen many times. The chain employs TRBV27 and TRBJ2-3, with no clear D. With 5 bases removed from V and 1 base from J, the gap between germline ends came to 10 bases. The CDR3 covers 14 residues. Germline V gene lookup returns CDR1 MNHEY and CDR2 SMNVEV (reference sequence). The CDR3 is CASSGRHGTDTQYF. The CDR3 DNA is TGTGCCAGCAGTGGCCGACACGGCACAGATACGCAGTATTTT.

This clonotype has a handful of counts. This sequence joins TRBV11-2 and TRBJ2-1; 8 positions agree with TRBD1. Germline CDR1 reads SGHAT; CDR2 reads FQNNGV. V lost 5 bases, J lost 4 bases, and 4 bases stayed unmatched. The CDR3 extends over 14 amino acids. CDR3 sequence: CASSRWDRYNEQFF. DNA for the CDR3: TGTGCCAGCAGCCGCTGGGACAGGTACAATGAGCAGTTCTTC.

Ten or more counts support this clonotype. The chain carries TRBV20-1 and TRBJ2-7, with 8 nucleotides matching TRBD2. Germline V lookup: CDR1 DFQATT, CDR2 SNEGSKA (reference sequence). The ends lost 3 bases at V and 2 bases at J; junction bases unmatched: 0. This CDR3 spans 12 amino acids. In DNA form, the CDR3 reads TGCAGTGCTAGGGGACTAGCCTACGAGCAGTACTTC. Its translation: CSARGLAYEQYF.

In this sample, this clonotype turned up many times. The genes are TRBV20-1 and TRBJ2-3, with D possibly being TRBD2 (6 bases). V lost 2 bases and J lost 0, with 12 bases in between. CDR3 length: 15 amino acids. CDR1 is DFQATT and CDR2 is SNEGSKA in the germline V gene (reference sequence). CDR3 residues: CSARSPGTSTDTQYF. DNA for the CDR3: TGCAGTGCTAGATCCCCCGGGACTAGCACAGATACGCAGTATTTT.

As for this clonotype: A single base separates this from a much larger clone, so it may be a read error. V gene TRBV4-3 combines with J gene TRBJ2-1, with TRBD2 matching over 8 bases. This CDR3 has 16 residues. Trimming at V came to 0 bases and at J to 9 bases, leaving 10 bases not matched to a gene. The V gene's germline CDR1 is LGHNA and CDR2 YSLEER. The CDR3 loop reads CASSQETIGRGGEQFF. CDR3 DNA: TGCGCCAGCAGCCAAGAGACTATCGGGAGGGGGGGTGAGCAGTTCTTC.

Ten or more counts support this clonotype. This CDR3 is CASSLGDRDVETQYF. The CDR3 nucleotides are TGTGCCAGCAGCCTAGGGGACAGGGACGTGGAGACCCAGTACTTC. The J gene is TRBJ2-5, the V gene TRBV11-2, with TRBD1 matching over 9 bases. V was pared by 5 bases and J by 5 bases, with 9 bases of the junction left unmatched. This CDR3 has 15 amino acids. Per germline, CDR1 SGHAT and CDR2 FQNNGV.

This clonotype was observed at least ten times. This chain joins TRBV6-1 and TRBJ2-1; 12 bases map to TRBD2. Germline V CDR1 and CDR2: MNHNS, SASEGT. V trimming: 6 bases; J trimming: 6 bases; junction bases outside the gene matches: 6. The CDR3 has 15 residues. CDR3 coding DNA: TGTGCCAGCAGCTCCGGACTAGCGGGGACCAATGAGCAGTTCTTC. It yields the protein CASSSGLAGTNEQFF.

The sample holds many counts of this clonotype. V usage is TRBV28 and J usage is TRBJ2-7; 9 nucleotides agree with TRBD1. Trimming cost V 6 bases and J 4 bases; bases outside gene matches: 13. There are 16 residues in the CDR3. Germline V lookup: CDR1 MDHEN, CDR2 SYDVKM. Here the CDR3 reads CASRPNRGRGPYEQYF. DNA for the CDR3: TGTGCCAGCAGGCCCAACAGGGGGCGCGGTCCTTACGAGCAGTACTTC.

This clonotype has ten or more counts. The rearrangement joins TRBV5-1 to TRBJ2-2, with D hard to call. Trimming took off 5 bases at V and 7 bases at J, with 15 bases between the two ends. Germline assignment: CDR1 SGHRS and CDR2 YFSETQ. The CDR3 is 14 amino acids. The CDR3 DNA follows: TGCGCCAGCAGTCCCCTAACAGATGGCGGGGAGCTGTTTTTT. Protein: CASSPLTDGGELFF.

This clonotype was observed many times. CDR3 coding DNA: TGTGCCAGCAGTCCGGGACTAGCGGGCTTCTACGAGCAGTACTTC. Protein: CASSPGLAGFYEQYF. This chain joins TRBV6-5 and TRBJ2-7, with 12 bases that match TRBD2. The germline V gene has CDR1 MNHEY and CDR2 SVGAGI. The V gene end was trimmed by 5 bases and the J gene end by 3 bases; junction bases not matched to a gene: 5. This CDR3 contains 15 residues.

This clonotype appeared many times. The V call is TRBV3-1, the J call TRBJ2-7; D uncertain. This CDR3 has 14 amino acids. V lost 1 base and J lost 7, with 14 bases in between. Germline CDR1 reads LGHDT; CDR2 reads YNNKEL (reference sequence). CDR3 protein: CASSQAVGAGEQYF. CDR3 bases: TGTGCCAGCAGCCAAGCGGTCGGTGCTGGGGAGCAGTACTTC.

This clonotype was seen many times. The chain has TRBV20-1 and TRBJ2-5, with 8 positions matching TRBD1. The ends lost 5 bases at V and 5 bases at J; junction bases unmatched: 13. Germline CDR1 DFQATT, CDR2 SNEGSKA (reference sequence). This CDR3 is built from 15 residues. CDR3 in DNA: TGCAGTGCTCTCAACCCAGGGGGCGCCTGGGAGACCCAGTACTTC. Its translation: CSALNPGGAWETQYF.

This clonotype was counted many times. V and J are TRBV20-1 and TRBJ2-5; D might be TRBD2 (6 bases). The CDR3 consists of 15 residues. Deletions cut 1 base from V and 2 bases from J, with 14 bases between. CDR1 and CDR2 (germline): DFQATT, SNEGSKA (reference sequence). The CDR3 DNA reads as TGCAGTGCTAGAGTCCCCGGGAGAGGACAAGAGACCCAGTACTTC. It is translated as CSARVPGRGQETQYF.

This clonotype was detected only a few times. The CDR3 DNA reads TGCAGTGCTGATGGGGTGGGCCCGGGTGCTTTCTTT. Amino acid sequence: CSADGVGPGAFF. The genes are TRBV20-1 and TRBJ1-1; the D is unclear. V was clipped by 5 bases and J by 11 bases, with 18 bases between them. This CDR3 has 12 amino acids. In germline, CDR1 is DFQATT, CDR2 SNEGSKA (reference sequence).

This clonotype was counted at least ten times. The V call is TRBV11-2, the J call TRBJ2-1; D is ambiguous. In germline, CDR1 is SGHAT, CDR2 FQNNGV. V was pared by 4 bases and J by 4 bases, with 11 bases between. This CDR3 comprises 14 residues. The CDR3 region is CASSSDPTYNEQFF. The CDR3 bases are TGTGCCAGCAGCTCCGACCCAACTTACAATGAGCAGTTCTTC. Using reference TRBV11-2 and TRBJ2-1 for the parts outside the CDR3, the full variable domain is EAGVAQSPRYKIIEKRQSVAFWCNPISGHATLYWYQQILGQGPKLLIQFQNNGVVDDSQLPKDRFSAERLKGVDSTLKIQPAKLEDSAVYLCASSSDPTYNEQFFGPGTRLTVL.